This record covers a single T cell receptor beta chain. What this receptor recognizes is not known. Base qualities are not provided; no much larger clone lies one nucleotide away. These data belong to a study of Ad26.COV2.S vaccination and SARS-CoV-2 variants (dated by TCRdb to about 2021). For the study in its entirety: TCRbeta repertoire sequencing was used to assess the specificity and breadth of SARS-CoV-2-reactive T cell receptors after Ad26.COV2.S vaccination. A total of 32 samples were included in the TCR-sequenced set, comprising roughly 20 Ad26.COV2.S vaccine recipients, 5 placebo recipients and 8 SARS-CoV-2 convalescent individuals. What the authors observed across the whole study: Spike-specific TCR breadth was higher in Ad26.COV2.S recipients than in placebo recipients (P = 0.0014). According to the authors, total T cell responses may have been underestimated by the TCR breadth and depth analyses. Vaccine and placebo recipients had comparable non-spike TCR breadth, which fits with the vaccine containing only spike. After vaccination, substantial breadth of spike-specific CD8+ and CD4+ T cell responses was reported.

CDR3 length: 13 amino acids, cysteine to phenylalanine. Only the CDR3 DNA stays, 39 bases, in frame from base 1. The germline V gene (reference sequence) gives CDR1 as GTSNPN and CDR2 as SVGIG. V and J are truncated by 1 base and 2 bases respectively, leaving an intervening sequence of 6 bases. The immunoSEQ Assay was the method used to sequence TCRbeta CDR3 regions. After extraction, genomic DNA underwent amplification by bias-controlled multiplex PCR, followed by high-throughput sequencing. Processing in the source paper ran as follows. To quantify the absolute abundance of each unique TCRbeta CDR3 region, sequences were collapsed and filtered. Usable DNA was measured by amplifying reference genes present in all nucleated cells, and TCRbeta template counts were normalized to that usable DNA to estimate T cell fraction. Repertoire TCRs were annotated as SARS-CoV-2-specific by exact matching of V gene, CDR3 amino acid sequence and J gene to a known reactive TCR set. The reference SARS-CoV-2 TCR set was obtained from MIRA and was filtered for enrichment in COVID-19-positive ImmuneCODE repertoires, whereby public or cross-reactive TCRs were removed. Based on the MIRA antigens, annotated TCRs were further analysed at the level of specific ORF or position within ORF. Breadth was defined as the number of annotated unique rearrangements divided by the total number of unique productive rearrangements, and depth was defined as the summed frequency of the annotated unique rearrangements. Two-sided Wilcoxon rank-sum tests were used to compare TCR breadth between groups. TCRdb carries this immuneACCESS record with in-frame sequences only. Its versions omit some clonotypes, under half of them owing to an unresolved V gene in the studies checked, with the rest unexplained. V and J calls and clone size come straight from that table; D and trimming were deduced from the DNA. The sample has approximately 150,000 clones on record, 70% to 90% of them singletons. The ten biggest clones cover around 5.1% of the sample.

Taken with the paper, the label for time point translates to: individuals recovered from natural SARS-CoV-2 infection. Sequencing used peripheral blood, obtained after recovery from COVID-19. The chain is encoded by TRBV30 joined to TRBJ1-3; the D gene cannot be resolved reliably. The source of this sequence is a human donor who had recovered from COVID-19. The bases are TGTGCCTGGAGTGATTTAGCTGGAAACACCATATATTTT. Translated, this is CAWSDLAGNTIYF. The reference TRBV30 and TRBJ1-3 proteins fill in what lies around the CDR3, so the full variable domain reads SQTIHQWPATLVQPVGSPLSLECTVEGTSNPNLYWYRQAAGRGLQLLFYSVGIGQISSEVPQNLSASRPQDRQFILSSKKLLLSDSGFYLCAWSDLAGNTIYFGEGSWLTVV.